The T cell receptor beta chain under discussion was sequenced for a study of shared clonotypes between healthy human individuals. Study-level points and caveats: Larger richness was generally estimated for naive than memory subsets. In contrast to clonotypes shared by all four donors, non-shared clonotypes had lower generation probabilities.

The repertoire was sequenced with immunoSEQ multiplex PCR; TCRdb's copy has only in-frame clones and lacks some. The table has around 1.6 million clones, 98% seen once. For this clone: The antigen is undetermined.

The CDR3 covers 15 residues. Per the germline V gene, CDR1 is SGHNT and CDR2 is YYREEE (reference sequence). With 4 bases removed from V and 0 bases from J, the gap between germline ends came to 10 bases. The sequenced material came from naive CD4+ T cells sorted from blood. Noted subset: CD45RA+ positively selected. This TCR came from a man aged 30-40 years in good health. The gene calls are TRBV5-4 and TRBJ2-2, with D perhaps TRBD1 (6 bases). The CDR3 sequence: CASSTGTTNTGELFF. CDR3 bases: TGTGCCAGCAGCACCGGGACAACGAACACCGGGGAGCTGTTTTTT.